This T cell receptor (beta chain) was obtained from a study of T cell responses to AZD1222 COVID-19 vaccine. Findings and limits, study-wide: Unmutated variant regions are reportedly the target of nearly half of TCRs that are spike-specific. White British donors predominated, females outnumbered males, and clonal diversity was possibly underestimated.

V gave up 11 bases and J gave up 2 bases, with 16 bases separating them. CDR3 size: 14 residues. Germline CDR1 MDHEN, CDR2 SYDVKM. Points on this clone: Its target is unknown.

Assay: immunoSEQ multiplex PCR; the TCRdb copy retains only in-frame clones and omits some. This table has approximately 120,000 clones, roughly 90% appearing once. This chain connects TRBV28 to TRBJ1-5; possibly TRBD1 for D (5 bases). This clonotype originated in an adult in good health. The specimen was peripheral blood, collected on day 0 of AZD1222 vaccination. The CDR3 DNA follows: TGTGCCGCCTTAGGGGCGGAGGGCAATCAGCCCCAGCATTTT. It translates to CAALGAEGNQPQHF.